The 13 T cell receptor beta chains in this list originate from one sample, sequenced in a study of T cell responses to AZD1222 COVID-19 vaccine (dated by TCRdb to about 2021). The sample's time point, from its label and the paper: baseline before first vaccination. Library preparation was by the immunoSEQ multiplex PCR assay. TCRdb re-hosts the immuneACCESS table, in-frame sequences only. Its copies lack some clones; in the studies checked, an unresolved V gene accounts for under half of them, and the cause for the rest is not known. This sample holds tens of thousands of clones; 70% to 90% were observed only once. The ten largest account for 16% of the sample. The sequencing used peripheral blood, collected on day 0 of AZD1222 vaccination. These receptors all come from an adult in good health.

The DNA for the CDR3 is TGTGCCAGCAGCTTAGTTTCGGGTTCGACCTATGGCTACACCTTC. This gives the protein CASSLVSGSTYGYTF. J is TRBJ1-2 and V is TRBV7-2; no definite D call. The V end lost 1 base, the J end lost 4 bases, and 13 bases lay between the germline ends. The CDR3 has 15 residues. Looked up from germline, CDR1 is SGHTA and CDR2 is FQGNSA.

The chain links TRBV6-2 or TRBV6-3 to TRBJ2-5; D is undetermined. The CDR3 length is 20 residues. Per germline, CDR1 MNHEY and CDR2 SVGEGT. V lost 0 bases and J 1 base, leaving 24 bases between the germline ends. CDR3 region: CASSYSRSFGSGRAQETQYF. The CDR3 region has the DNA TGTGCCAGCAGTTACTCGCGTTCCTTTGGGTCAGGACGGGCCCAAGAGACCCAGTACTTC.

This chain connects TRBV9 to TRBJ1-1, with D perhaps matching TRBD1 (5 bases). V was shortened by 1 base and J by 5 bases, with 9 bases between the two germline ends. CDR3 size: 13 residues. Germline V gives CDR1 SGDLS, CDR2 YYNGEE. The CDR3 is CASSVQGDTEAFF. Here the CDR3 DNA reads TGTGCCAGCAGCGTACAGGGAGATACTGAAGCTTTCTTT.

The rearrangement uses TRBV29-1 and TRBJ2-7; D is ambiguous. V shed 4 bases and J shed 2 bases, with 12 bases lying between them. This CDR3 is 13 amino acids long. Per germline, CDR1 SQVTM and CDR2 ANQGSEA. The CDR3 DNA follows: TGCAGCGTTGTTTGGCACAGAACCTACGAGCAGTACTTC. Its translation: CSVVWHRTYEQYF.

This chain uses TRBV28 with TRBJ2-3; 10 bases fit TRBD2. V lost 5 bases, J lost 2 bases, and 7 bases stayed unmatched. CDR3 size: 16 residues. Germline values: CDR1 MDHEN, CDR2 SYDVKM. The CDR3 is CASSPRTSGPTDTQYF. CDR3 coding DNA: TGTGCCAGCAGTCCCCGGACTAGCGGCCCCACAGATACGCAGTATTTT.

CDR3 nucleotides: TGTGCCAGCGCGCTAGCGGGGAATTGGGGAAATGAGCAGTTCTTC. Amino acid sequence: CASALAGNWGNEQFF. This chain connects TRBV9 to TRBJ2-1, with 9 bases matching TRBD2. Germline lookup yields CDR1 SGDLS and CDR2 YYNGEE. J lost 7 bases, V lost 7 bases, and 12 bases had no gene match. The CDR3 covers 15 residues.

Within the sample, this clone is medium-sized. The gene calls are TRBV6-5 and TRBJ2-7; 7 positions agree with TRBD2. The CDR3 has 15 residues. CDR1 and CDR2 from the germline V gene are MNHEY and SVGAGI. The V and J ends lost 2 bases and 0 bases, in that order; junction bases with no gene match: 4. The CDR3 DNA reads as TGTGCCAGCAGTTACAGGCGGGAGAGCTCCTACGAGCAGTACTTC. Encoded protein: CASSYRRESSYEQYF.

CDR3 sequence reads: CASSSIPGQGQYEQYF. The CDR3 DNA reads TGTGCCAGCAGCTCGATACCGGGACAGGGACAGTACGAGCAGTACTTC. The gene calls are TRBV7-9 and TRBJ2-7; TRBD1 aligns across 9 bases. Germline V gene lookup returns CDR1 SEHNR and CDR2 FQNEAQ (reference sequence). After removal of 4 bases from V and 4 bases from J, the junction contained 11 bases not matched to a gene. CDR3 length: 16 residues.

The genes are TRBV28 and TRBJ1-2, with D unresolved. Germline values: CDR1 MDHEN, CDR2 SYDVKM. The CDR3 covers 17 residues. Deletions cut 6 bases from V and 0 bases from J, with 20 bases between. CDR3 bases: TGTGCCAGCAGCCTTGACATGTCTAATGGAGCTAACTATGGCTACACCTTC. Translating gives CASSLDMSNGANYGYTF.

The chain recombines TRBV7-9 with TRBJ2-3; D is uncertain. The CDR3 is 17 residues long. Germline V gives CDR1 SEHNR, CDR2 FQNEAQ (reference sequence). V was shortened by 5 bases and J by 5 bases, with 23 bases between the two germline ends. The CDR3 nucleotides are TGTGCCAGCAGCAGTATACCCTTTAGCCCAAGGAAAGATACGCAGTATTTT. It specifies CASSSIPFSPRKDTQYF.

The chain carries TRBV6-5 and TRBJ2-1, with 7 nucleotides matching TRBD1. CDR1 and CDR2 (germline): MNHEY, SVGAGI. The CDR3 runs to 13 residues. V was pared by 2 bases and J by 6 bases, with 1 base of the junction left unmatched. This CDR3 is CASSYRDSNEQFF. The DNA of the CDR3 is TGTGCCAGCAGTTACCGGGACAGCAATGAGCAGTTCTTC.

The chain joins TRBV5-1 to TRBJ2-5, with TRBD1 matching over 8 bases. The CDR3 has 14 residues. Germline-derived CDR1 and CDR2 are SGHRS and YFSETQ. V shed 3 bases, J shed 5 bases, and the junction held 6 bases outside the gene matches. The CDR3 here is CASSSRQGWETQYF. As DNA, the CDR3 is TGCGCCAGCAGCTCGCGACAGGGGTGGGAGACCCAGTACTTC. The full variable domain, completed using reference TRBV5-1 and TRBJ2-5, is KAGVTQTPRYLIKTRGQQVTLSCSPISGHRSVSWYQQTPGQGLQFLFEYFSETQRNKGNFPGRFSGRQFSNSRSEMNVSTLELGDSALYLCASSSRQGWETQYFGPGTRLLVL.

The J gene is TRBJ2-7, the V gene TRBV27, with 9 bases that match TRBD1. CDR1 MNHEY and CDR2 SMNVEV come from the germline V gene (reference sequence). Trimming took 5 bases from V and 3 from J; bases not matched to a gene: 11. The CDR3 loop spans 16 amino acids. The CDR3: CASSPSQGARHYEQYF. Here the CDR3 DNA reads TGTGCCAGCAGTCCCTCACAGGGGGCGCGCCACTACGAGCAGTACTTC.